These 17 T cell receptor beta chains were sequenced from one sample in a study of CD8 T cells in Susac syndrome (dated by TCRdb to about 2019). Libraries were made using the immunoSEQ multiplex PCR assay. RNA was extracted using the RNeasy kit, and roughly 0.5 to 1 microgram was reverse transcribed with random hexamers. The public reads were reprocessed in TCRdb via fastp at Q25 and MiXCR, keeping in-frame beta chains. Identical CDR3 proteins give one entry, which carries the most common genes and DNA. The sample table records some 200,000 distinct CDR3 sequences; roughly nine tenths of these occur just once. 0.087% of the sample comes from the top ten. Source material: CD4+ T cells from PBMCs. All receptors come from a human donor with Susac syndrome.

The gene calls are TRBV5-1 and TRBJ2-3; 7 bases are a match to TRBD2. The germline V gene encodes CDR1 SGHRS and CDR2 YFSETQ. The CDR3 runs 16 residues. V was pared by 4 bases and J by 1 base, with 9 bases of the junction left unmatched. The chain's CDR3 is CASSTMGGIRTDTQYF. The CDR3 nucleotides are TGCGCCAGCAGCACTATGGGGGGGATCCGCACAGATACGCAGTATTTT.

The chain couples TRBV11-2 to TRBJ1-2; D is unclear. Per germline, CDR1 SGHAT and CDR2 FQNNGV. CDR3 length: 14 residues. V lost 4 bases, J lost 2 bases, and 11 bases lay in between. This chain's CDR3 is CASSSLAGNYGYTF. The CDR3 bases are TGTGCCAGCAGCTCCTTGGCGGGGAACTATGGCTACACCTTC.

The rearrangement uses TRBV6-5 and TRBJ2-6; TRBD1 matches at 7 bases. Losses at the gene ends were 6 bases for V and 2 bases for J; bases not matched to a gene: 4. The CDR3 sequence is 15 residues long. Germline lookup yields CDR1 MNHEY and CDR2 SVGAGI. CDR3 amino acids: CASRSTGAGANVLTF. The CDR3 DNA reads TGTGCCAGCAGATCTACAGGGGCTGGGGCCAACGTCCTGACTTTC.

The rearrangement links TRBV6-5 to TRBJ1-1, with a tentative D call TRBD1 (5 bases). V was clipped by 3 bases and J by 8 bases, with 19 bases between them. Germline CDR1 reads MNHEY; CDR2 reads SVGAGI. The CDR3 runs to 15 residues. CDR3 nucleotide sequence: TGTGCCAGCAGTTATCGCGACAGCCCACGGGGCGAAGCTTTCTTT. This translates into CASSYRDSPRGEAFF.

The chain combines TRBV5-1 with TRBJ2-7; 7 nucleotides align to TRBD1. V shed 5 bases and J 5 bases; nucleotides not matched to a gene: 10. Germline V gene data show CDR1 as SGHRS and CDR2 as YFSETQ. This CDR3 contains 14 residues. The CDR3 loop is CASSPSTGINEQYF. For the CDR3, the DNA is TGCGCCAGCAGTCCCTCGACAGGGATCAACGAGCAGTACTTC. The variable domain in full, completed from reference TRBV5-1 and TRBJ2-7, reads KAGVTQTPRYLIKTRGQQVTLSCSPISGHRSVSWYQQTPGQGLQFLFEYFSETQRNKGNFPGRFSGRQFSNSRSEMNVSTLELGDSALYLCASSPSTGINEQYFGPGTRLTVT.

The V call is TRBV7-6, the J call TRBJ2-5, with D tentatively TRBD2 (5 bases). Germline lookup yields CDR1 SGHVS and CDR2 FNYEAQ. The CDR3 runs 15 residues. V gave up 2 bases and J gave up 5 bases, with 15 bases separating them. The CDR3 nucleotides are TGTGCCAGCAGCTTATTTTTTGGGAGTCAGGAGACCCAGTACTTC. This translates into CASSLFFGSQETQYF.

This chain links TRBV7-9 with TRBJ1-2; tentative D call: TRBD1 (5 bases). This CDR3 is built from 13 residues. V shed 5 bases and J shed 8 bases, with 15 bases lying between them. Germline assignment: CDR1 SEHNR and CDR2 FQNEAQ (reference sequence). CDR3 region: CASSGGRAWGYTF. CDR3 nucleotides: TGTGCCAGCAGCGGGGGAAGGGCGTGGGGCTACACCTTC.

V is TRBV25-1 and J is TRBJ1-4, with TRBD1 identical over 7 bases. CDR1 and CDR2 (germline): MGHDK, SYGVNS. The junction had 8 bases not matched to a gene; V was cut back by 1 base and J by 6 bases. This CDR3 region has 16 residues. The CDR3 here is CASSELRGGAYEKLFF. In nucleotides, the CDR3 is TGTGCCAGCAGTGAATTGAGAGGGGGCGCGTATGAAAAACTGTTTTTT.

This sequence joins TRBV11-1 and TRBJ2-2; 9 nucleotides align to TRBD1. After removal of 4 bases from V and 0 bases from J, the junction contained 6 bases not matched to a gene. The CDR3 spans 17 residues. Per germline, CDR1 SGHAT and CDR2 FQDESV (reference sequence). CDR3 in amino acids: CASSSLQGASNTGELFF. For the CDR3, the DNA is TGTGCCAGCAGCTCACTACAGGGGGCTTCGAACACCGGGGAGCTGTTTTTT. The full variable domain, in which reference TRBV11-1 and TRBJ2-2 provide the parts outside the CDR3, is EAEVAQSPRYKITEKSQAVAFWCDPISGHATLYWYRQILGQGPELLVQFQDESVVDDSQLPKDRFSAERLKGVDSTLKIQPAELGDSAMYLCASSSLQGASNTGELFFGEGSRLTVL.

As DNA, the CDR3 is TGCGCCAGCAGCTATCTGACTAGCGGAATCACAGATACGCAGTATTTT. The encoded protein is CASSYLTSGITDTQYF. The chain recombines TRBV5-1 with TRBJ2-3; 9 bases agree with TRBD2. The germline gives CDR1 SGHRS, CDR2 YFSETQ. V shed 3 bases and J 2 bases; nucleotides not matched to a gene: 7. CDR3 length: 16 amino acids.

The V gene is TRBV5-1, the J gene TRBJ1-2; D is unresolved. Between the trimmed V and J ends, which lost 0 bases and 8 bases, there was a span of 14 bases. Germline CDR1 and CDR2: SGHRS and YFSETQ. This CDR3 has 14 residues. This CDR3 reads CASSLETFPGGYTF. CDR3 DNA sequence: TGCGCCAGCAGCTTGGAGACCTTCCCGGGGGGCTACACCTTC.

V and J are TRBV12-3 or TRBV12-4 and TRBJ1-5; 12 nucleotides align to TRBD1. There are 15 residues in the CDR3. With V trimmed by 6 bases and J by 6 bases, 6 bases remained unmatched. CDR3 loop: CASSMGQGAGQPQHF. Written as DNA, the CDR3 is TGTGCCAGCAGCATGGGACAGGGGGCGGGTCAGCCCCAGCATTTT.

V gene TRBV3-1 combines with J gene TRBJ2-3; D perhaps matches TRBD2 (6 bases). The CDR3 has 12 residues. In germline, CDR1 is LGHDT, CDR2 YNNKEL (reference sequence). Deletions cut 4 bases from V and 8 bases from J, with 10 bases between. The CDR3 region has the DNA TGTGCCAGCAGCCCCCCGGAGGGTACGCAGTATTTT. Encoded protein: CASSPPEGTQYF.

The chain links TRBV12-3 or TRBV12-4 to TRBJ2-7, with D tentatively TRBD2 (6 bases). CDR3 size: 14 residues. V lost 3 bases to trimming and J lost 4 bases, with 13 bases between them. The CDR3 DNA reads TGTGCCAGCAGTTTTGGGGGGTTTTCTTACGAGCAGTACTTC. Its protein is CASSFGGFSYEQYF.

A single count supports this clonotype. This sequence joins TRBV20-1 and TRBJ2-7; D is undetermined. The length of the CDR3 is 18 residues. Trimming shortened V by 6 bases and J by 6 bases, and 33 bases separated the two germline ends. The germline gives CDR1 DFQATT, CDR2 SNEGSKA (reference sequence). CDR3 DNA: TGCAGTGCCAGCGCCCAAAATAAAAGACTCCTTGAGGCATTCGAGCAGTACTTC. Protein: CSASAQNKRLLEAFEQYF.

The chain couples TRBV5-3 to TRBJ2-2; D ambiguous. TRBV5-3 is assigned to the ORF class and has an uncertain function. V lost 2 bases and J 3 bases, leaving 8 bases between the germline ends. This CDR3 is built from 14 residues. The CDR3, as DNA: TGTGCCAGAAGCTTAAGGTCCTACACCGGGGAGCTGTTTTTT. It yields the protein CARSLRSYTGELFF.

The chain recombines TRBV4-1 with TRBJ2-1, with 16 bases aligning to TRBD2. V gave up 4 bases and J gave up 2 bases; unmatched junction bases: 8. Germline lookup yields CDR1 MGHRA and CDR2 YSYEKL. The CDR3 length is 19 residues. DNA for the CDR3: TGCGCCAGCAGCCCGGGACTAGCGGGGGGGCCAAGGACCTACAATGAGCAGTTCTTC. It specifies CASSPGLAGGPRTYNEQFF.